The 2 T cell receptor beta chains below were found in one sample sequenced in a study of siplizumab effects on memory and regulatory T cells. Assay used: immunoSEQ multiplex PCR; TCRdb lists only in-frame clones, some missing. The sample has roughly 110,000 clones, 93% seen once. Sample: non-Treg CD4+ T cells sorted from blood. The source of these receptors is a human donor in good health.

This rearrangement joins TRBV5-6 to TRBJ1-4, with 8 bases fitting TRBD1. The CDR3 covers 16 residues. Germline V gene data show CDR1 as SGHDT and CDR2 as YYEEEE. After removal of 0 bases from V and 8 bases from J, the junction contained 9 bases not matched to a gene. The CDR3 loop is CASSLAGQVGEEKLFF. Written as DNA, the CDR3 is TGTGCCAGCAGCTTGGCGGGACAGGTTGGTGAGGAAAAACTGTTTTTT.

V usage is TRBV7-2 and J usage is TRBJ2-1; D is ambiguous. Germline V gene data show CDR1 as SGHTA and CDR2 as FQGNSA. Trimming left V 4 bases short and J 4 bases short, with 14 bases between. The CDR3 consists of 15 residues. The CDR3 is CASSSSWARYNEQFF. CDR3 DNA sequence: TGTGCCAGCAGCTCATCATGGGCCAGGTACAATGAGCAGTTCTTC.